The 17 T cell receptor beta chains given below trace back to one sample, sequenced in a study of vaccination effects on CD4 cells after COVID-19. This table comes from immunoSEQ multiplex PCR, and its TCRdb copy is limited to in-frame clones, with some not included. The data hold some 46,000 clones, with approximately 82% observed a single time. It was after more than nine days of culture that CD4+ T cells were isolated. PCR-confirmed SARS-CoV-2 infection occurred in the person between March and December 2020. Each person got two doses of an mRNA SARS-CoV-2 vaccine, BNT162b2 or mRNA-1273. Their target antigens are unknown. Sequenced here: CD4+ T cells from PBMCs cultured without peptide, sampled after COVID-19 vaccination. Receptors were obtained from a human donor who had a prior SARS-CoV-2 infection.

The chain has TRBV19 and TRBJ2-7; 8 positions match TRBD1. Germline-derived CDR1 and CDR2 are LNHDA and SQIVND (reference sequence). This CDR3 comprises 13 residues. The junction had 2 bases not matched to a gene; V was cut back by 4 bases and J by 3 bases. For the CDR3, the DNA is TGTGCCAGTAGTAGAGGGACAGGCTACGAGCAGTACTTC. This codes for CASSRGTGYEQYF.

The chain has TRBV7-9 and TRBJ1-2; TRBD1 agrees at 7 bases. CDR1 and CDR2 (germline): SEHNR, FQNEAQ (reference sequence). Germline trimming cut 5 bases from V and 6 bases from J; bases unmatched to any gene: 18. This CDR3 has 17 amino acids. The CDR3 DNA is TGTGCCAGCAGCCCTAGCCTCTTACGACAGGGAAGGGATGGCTACACCTTC. As protein: CASSPSLLRQGRDGYTF.

The gene calls are TRBV7-2 and TRBJ1-2, with 7 positions matching TRBD1. The V segment lost 0 bases and the J segment 4 bases; nucleotides outside the gene matches: 2. Germline V gene data show CDR1 as SGHTA and CDR2 as FQGNSA. This CDR3 contains 14 residues. Written as DNA, the CDR3 is TGTGCCAGCAGCTTAGCGGGACAGTTCTATGGCTACACCTTC. It encodes CASSLAGQFYGYTF.

The chain carries TRBV7-2 and TRBJ2-3; 8 nucleotides agree with TRBD2. CDR1 SGHTA and CDR2 FQGNSA come from the germline V gene. Trimming cost V 5 bases and J 2 bases; bases outside gene matches: 9. CDR3 length: 16 residues. The CDR3 sequence is CASSQRGGGYTDTQYF. CDR3 nucleotide sequence: TGTGCCAGCAGCCAAAGAGGCGGGGGGTACACAGATACGCAGTATTTT.

In its sample, this clone was seen a few times. The chain employs TRBV9 and TRBJ2-7, with a possible D match to TRBD2 (5 bases). The V and J ends lost 3 bases and 0 bases respectively, with 13 bases between them. This CDR3 is 15 amino acids long. Germline V gives CDR1 SGDLS, CDR2 YYNGEE. This CDR3 reads CASSAGATSSYEQYF. The CDR3 DNA sequence: TGTGCCAGCAGCGCCGGAGCCACTAGCTCCTACGAGCAGTACTTC.

This clone is a singleton in its sample. The chain employs TRBV4-1 and TRBJ2-3; D is possibly TRBD1 (5 bases). This CDR3 is built from 16 residues. V was pared by 0 bases and J by 4 bases, with 14 bases between. Germline lookup yields CDR1 MGHRA and CDR2 YSYEKL. Here the CDR3 reads CASSQDAPGRADTQYF. The DNA for the CDR3 is TGCGCCAGCAGCCAAGATGCCCCGGGCAGGGCAGATACGCAGTATTTT.

This clone has just one count. The J gene is TRBJ2-3, the V gene TRBV5-1; D is perhaps TRBD1 (6 bases). The CDR3 sequence is 17 residues long. V was pared by 4 bases and J by 0 bases, with 18 bases between. Germline CDR1 and CDR2: SGHRS and YFSETQ. The CDR3 DNA reads as TGCGCCAGCAGCCTCCGGGACAACCTCCTTAGCACAGATACGCAGTATTTT. Protein product: CASSLRDNLLSTDTQYF.

This clone was counted a few times. This chain links TRBV11-3 with TRBJ2-1; 13 bases match TRBD2. With V trimmed by 5 bases and J by 3 bases, 7 bases remained unmatched. There are 17 residues in the CDR3. The germline V gene encodes CDR1 SGHNT and CDR2 YENEEA. CDR3: CASSIGRTSGGYNEQFF. The CDR3 nucleotides read TGTGCCAGCAGCATCGGTAGGACTAGCGGGGGCTACAATGAGCAGTTCTTC.

The CDR3 spells CASSLDLQEGHTDTQYF. The CDR3 nucleotides are TGTGCCAGCAGCTTAGACCTCCAGGAGGGGCACACAGATACGCAGTATTTT. V and J are TRBV11-2 and TRBJ2-3; TRBD2 is a possible D gene (6 bases). This CDR3 spans 17 amino acids. Between the trimmed V and J ends, which lost 0 bases and 2 bases, there was a span of 15 bases. Germline lookup yields CDR1 SGHAT and CDR2 FQNNGV.

This clone has more than one count but fewer than ten. This CDR3 reads CASSKAWEETQYF. In DNA, the CDR3 is TGTGCCAGCAGCAAAGCCTGGGAGGAGACCCAGTACTTC. This rearrangement joins TRBV21-1 to TRBJ2-5; the table's D call of TRBD2 was not tested on the DNA. TRBV21-1 constitutes a pseudogene. The CDR3 runs 13 residues.

The rearrangement links TRBV2 to TRBJ1-4, with D possibly being TRBD1 (5 bases). V was pared by 6 bases and J by 0 bases, with 14 bases between. Germline V gene lookup returns CDR1 SNHLY and CDR2 FYNNEI. This CDR3 is 16 amino acids long. The CDR3 DNA reads as TGTGCCAGCAGCCCGACAGAAATCGCAACTAATGAAAAACTGTTTTTT. It encodes CASSPTEIATNEKLFF.

CDR3 sequence: CASSLSPSGEKLFF. The CDR3 DNA is TGCGCCAGCAGCTTGTCCCCCTCGGGAGAAAAACTGTTTTTT. The V call is TRBV5-1, the J call TRBJ1-4, with D hard to call. The CDR3 has 14 amino acids. From germline, CDR1 is SGHRS and CDR2 YFSETQ. Trimming left V 1 base short and J 8 bases short, with 12 bases between.

The rearrangement uses TRBV11-2 and TRBJ2-3, with D uncertain. The CDR3 extends over 17 amino acids. Trimming shortened V by 5 bases and J by 8 bases, and 26 bases separated the two germline ends. Germline V gene lookup returns CDR1 SGHAT and CDR2 FQNNGV. CDR3: CASSVSMNPASLGTQYF. CDR3 nucleotide sequence: TGTGCCAGCAGCGTTTCTATGAATCCCGCGTCATTGGGTACGCAGTATTTT.

This sequence joins TRBV24-1 and TRBJ1-6; a weak D match, TRBD1 (5 bases). The CDR3 spans 17 residues. The germline CDR1 and CDR2 sequences are KGHDR and SFDVKD. V was clipped by 1 base and J by 5 bases, with 14 bases between them. CDR3 sequence: CATSDFRKGENNSPLHF. DNA for the CDR3: TGTGCCACCAGTGATTTTCGGAAAGGGGAGAATAATTCACCCCTCCACTTT.

The rearrangement joins TRBV5-1 to TRBJ2-2, with D tentatively TRBD2 (6 bases). The length of the CDR3 is 15 residues. V gave up 1 base and J gave up 3 bases, with 10 bases separating them. Germline V gives CDR1 SGHRS, CDR2 YFSETQ. CDR3 coding DNA: TGCGCCAGCAGCTTGCTGCGGGGAGACACCGGGGAGCTGTTTTTT. Amino acid sequence: CASSLLRGDTGELFF.

This chain joins TRBV7-9 and TRBJ2-1; 9 bases align to TRBD1. The V gene end was trimmed by 6 bases and the J gene end by 1 base; junction bases not matched to a gene: 13. Germline-derived CDR1 and CDR2 are SEHNR and FQNEAQ (reference sequence). The CDR3 loop spans 18 amino acids. CDR3 sequence: CASRGDRGSLLSYNEQFF. The CDR3 DNA follows: TGTGCCAGCAGGGGTGACAGGGGGTCTCTTCTTTCCTACAATGAGCAGTTCTTC.

V usage is TRBV7-3 and J usage is TRBJ2-1, with 8 bases fitting TRBD2. Per the germline V gene, CDR1 is SGHTA and CDR2 is FQGTGA. The CDR3 has 15 residues. V lost 2 bases, J lost 6 bases, and 6 bases stayed unmatched. This chain's CDR3 is CASSLEGLGSNEQFF. The CDR3 DNA reads TGTGCCAGCAGCTTAGAGGGACTAGGATCCAATGAGCAGTTCTTC.